What follows are 5 T cell receptor beta chains derived from one specimen sequenced in a study of T cell responses to AZD1222 COVID-19 vaccine. The protocol was immunoSEQ multiplex PCR, while the TCRdb copy is restricted to in-frame clones and leaves out a portion. The sample lists 140,000 to 150,000 clones, around 89% occurring once. The specimen comprised peripheral blood, sampled on day 0 of AZD1222 vaccination. The source of these receptors is an adult in good health.

This chain joins TRBV3-1 (or the pseudogene TRBV3-2) and TRBJ2-6; the D is unclear. Germline CDR1 is LGHDT and CDR2 is YNNKEL (reference sequence). CDR3 length equals 18 residues. V shed 0 bases and J shed 0 bases, with 12 bases lying between them. The CDR3: CASSQDKAFLSGANVLTF. CDR3 bases: TGTGCCAGCAGCCAAGACAAAGCGTTCCTCTCTGGGGCCAACGTCCTGACTTTC.

This clone was counted only a few times. This same CDR3 is encoded by further DNA sequences in the sample. The V call is TRBV7-2, the J call TRBJ1-1; a possible D gene is TRBD1 (6 bases). CDR1 SGHTA and CDR2 FQGNSA come from the germline V gene. The CDR3 contains 14 residues. Trimming stripped 1 base from V and 0 bases from J, with 6 bases between. In DNA form, the CDR3 reads TGTGCCAGCAGCTTAGGGGGGCTGAACACTGAAGCTTTCTTT. Protein: CASSLGGLNTEAFF.

The chain recombines TRBV14 with TRBJ1-3; D is undetermined. The germline CDR1 and CDR2 sequences are SGHDN and FVKESK. The CDR3 runs 11 residues. Trimming took off 4 bases at V and 5 bases at J, with 3 bases between the two ends. DNA for the CDR3: TGTGCCAGCAGCCTAAGAAACACCATATATTTT. Its translation is CASSLRNTIYF.

This rearrangement joins TRBV14 to TRBJ1-2; 9 nucleotides align to TRBD1. J gave up 5 bases and V 5 bases, and 3 bases lay outside the gene matches. Germline V gene data show CDR1 as SGHDN and CDR2 as FVKESK. The CDR3 has 13 amino acids. This chain's CDR3 is CASSKGTGYGYTF. The CDR3 DNA reads TGTGCCAGCAGCAAAGGGACAGGGTATGGCTACACCTTC.

The chain employs TRBV9 and TRBJ2-7; D perhaps matches TRBD2 (5 bases). The CDR3 length is 15 residues. Germline lookup yields CDR1 SGDLS and CDR2 YYNGEE. Trimming took off 4 bases at V and 4 bases at J, with 18 bases between the two ends. The DNA for the CDR3 is TGTGCCAGCAGCCCCTCCAGCGGTCCCTTTTACGAGCAGTACTTC. This translates into CASSPSSGPFYEQYF.